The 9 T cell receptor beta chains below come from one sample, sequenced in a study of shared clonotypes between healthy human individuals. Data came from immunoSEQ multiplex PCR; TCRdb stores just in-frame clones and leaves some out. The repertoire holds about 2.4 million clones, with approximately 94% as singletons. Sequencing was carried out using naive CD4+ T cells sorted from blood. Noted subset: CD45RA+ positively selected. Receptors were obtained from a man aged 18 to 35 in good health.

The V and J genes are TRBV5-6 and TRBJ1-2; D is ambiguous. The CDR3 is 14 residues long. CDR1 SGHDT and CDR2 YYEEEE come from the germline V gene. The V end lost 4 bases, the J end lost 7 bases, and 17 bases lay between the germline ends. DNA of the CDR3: TGTGCCAGCAGCATCCCCGGCCGGACTTTTGGCTACACCTTC. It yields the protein CASSIPGRTFGYTF.

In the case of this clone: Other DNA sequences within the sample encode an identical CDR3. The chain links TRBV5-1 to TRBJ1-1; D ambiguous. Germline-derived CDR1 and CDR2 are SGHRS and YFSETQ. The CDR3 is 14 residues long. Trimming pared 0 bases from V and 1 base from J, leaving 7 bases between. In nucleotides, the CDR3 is TGCGCCAGCAGCTTGGGGTATGGGAACACTGAAGCTTTCTTT. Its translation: CASSLGYGNTEAFF.

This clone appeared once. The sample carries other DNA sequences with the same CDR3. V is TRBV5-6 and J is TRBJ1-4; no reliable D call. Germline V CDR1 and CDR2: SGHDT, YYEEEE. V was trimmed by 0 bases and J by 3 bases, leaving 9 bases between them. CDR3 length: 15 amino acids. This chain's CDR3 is CASSLEGRSNEKLFF. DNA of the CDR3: TGTGCCAGCAGCTTGGAAGGGAGATCTAATGAAAAACTGTTTTTT.

CDR3 amino acids: CASSSGELFF. The CDR3 DNA reads TGTGCCAGCAGTTCCGGGGAGCTGTTTTTT. The V and J genes are TRBV27 and TRBJ2-2; D is uncertain. This CDR3 is built from 10 residues. Trimming removed 4 bases at V and 6 bases at J, with 0 bases between. Per the germline V gene, CDR1 is MNHEY and CDR2 is SMNVEV (reference sequence).

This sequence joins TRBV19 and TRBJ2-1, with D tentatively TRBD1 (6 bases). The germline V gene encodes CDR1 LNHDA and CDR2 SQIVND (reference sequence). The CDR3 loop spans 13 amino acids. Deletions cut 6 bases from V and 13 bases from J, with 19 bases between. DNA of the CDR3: TGTGCCAGTAGAGGGGGAGCGGACGGGAACCAGTTCTTC. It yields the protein CASRGGADGNQFF.

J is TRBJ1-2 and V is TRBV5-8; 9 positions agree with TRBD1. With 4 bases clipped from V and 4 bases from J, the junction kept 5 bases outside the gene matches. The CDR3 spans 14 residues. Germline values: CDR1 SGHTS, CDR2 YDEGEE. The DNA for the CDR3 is TGTGCCAGCAGCCTCGGGACAGGGCTCTATGGCTACACCTTC. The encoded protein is CASSLGTGLYGYTF.

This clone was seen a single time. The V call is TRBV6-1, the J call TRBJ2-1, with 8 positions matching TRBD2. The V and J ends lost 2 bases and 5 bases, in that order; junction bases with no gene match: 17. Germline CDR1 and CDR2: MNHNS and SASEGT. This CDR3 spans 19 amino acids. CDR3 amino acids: CASSEKGISGTRGNNEQFF. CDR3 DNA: TGTGCCAGCAGTGAAAAGGGGATTTCCGGGACTAGAGGCAACAATGAGCAGTTCTTC.

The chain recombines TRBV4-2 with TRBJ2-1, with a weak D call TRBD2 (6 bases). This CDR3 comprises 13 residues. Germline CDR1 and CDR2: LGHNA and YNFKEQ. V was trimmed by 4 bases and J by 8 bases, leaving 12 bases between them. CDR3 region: CASSPQEGDEQFF. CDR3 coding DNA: TGTGCCAGCAGCCCCCAGGAGGGCGATGAGCAGTTCTTC.

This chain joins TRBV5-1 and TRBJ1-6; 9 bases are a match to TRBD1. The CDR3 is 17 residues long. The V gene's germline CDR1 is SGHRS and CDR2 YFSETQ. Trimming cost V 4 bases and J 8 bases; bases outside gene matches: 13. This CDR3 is CASSRVVGQGEHSPLHF. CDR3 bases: TGCGCCAGCAGCCGAGTCGTGGGACAGGGTGAACATTCACCCCTCCACTTT. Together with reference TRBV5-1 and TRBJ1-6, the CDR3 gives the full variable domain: KAGVTQTPRYLIKTRGQQVTLSCSPISGHRSVSWYQQTPGQGLQFLFEYFSETQRNKGNFPGRFSGRQFSNSRSEMNVSTLELGDSALYLCASSRVVGQGEHSPLHFGNGTRLTVT.